A single sample gave rise to the 11 T cell receptor beta chains below, sequenced in a study of metastatic and nonmetastatic thyroid tumors. Thyroid surgery was preceded by no treatment in any patient. MiXCR re-clonotyped the PCR reads for TCRdb. The table records 30,000 to 45,000 clones, about 33% of them present only once. The sample consisted of tumor tissue. Source of these receptors: a female donor with papillary thyroid cancer or a benign thyroid nodule (not recorded which). Some clones in this sample may be carry-over from other donors' samples.

The chain uses TRBV6-2 or TRBV6-3 and TRBJ1-2; no clear D. Trimming removed 2 bases at V and 4 bases at J, with 14 bases between. CDR1 and CDR2 (germline): MNHEY, SVGEGT. The CDR3 length is 15 residues. The CDR3 here is CASSYTQDHFYGYTF. CDR3 nucleotide sequence: TGTGCCAGCAGTTACACCCAAGACCATTTCTATGGCTACACCTTC.

This clone showed up many times. The chain carries TRBV6-6 and TRBJ1-2; 8 nucleotides align to TRBD1. V shed 2 bases, J shed 6 bases, and the junction held 11 bases outside the gene matches. Germline V gene sequence: CDR1 MNHNY, CDR2 SVGAGI (reference sequence). The CDR3 contains 16 residues. CDR3 amino acids: CASSYRKDDRGHGYTF. The CDR3 DNA follows: TGTGCCAGCAGTTACCGGAAAGACGACAGGGGCCATGGCTACACCTTC.

Only a few counts were recorded for this clone. The CDR3 here is CASSLDVGVTSTDTQYF. The CDR3 nucleotides read TGTGCCAGCAGCTTAGACGTGGGGGTGACTAGCACAGATACGCAGTATTTT. The J gene is TRBJ2-3, the V gene TRBV11-2, with D tentatively TRBD1 or TRBD2 (5 bases each). Trimming shortened V by 0 bases and J by 0 bases, and 13 bases separated the two germline ends. The V gene's germline CDR1 is SGHAT and CDR2 FQNNGV. CDR3 length: 17 residues.

This chain links TRBV6-1 with TRBJ2-7, with TRBD1 matching 8 bases. The CDR3 length is 14 residues. Germline lookup yields CDR1 MNHNS and CDR2 SASEGT. V dropped 7 bases and J dropped 2; count of bases not matched to a gene: 7. CDR3 DNA sequence: TGTGCCAGCAAACCTGGACAGGGAGCCTACGAGCAGTACTTC. Translated, it gives CASKPGQGAYEQYF.

This clone has only a few counts. The junction differs from germline at one of its ends, possibly a read error. The gene calls are TRBV6-1 and TRBJ2-1, with 11 bases identical to TRBD2. The germline V gene encodes CDR1 MNHNS and CDR2 SASEGT. The CDR3 contains 13 residues. This chain's CDR3 is CASSSGGHNEQFF. The DNA of the CDR3 is TGCGCCAGTTCTAGCGGGGGGCACAATGAGCAGTTCTTC.

This clone turned up a few times. One end of the junction is discordant with germline, which a read error may explain. The V gene is TRBV12-3 or TRBV12-4, the J gene TRBJ2-2; either TRBD1 or TRBD2 may fit D (5 bases each). The CDR3 covers 13 residues. CDR3 nucleotide sequence: TGTGCCAGCAGCCACACGGGGACCGGGGAGTTGTTTTTT. As protein: CASSHTGTGELFF.

In this sample, this clone turned up a few times. Being one base from a much bigger clone, this may be a read error. In the same sample, other DNA sequences code for this CDR3. This CDR3 is CASSLIGETDTQYF. As DNA, the CDR3 is TGTGCCAGCAGTTTAATAGGTGAGACGGATACGCAGTATTTT. The chain uses TRBV28 and TRBJ2-3, with D uncertain. This CDR3 has 14 residues. Between the trimmed V and J ends, which lost 2 bases and 6 bases, there was a span of 12 bases. The germline V gene has CDR1 MDHEN and CDR2 SYDVKM.

The rearrangement uses TRBV28 and TRBJ1-1, with 7 bases that match TRBD1. The ends lost 6 bases at V and 4 bases at J; junction bases unmatched: 11. Germline assignment: CDR1 MDHEN and CDR2 SYDVKM. The CDR3 is 15 residues long. The CDR3 region has the DNA TGTGCCAGCAGCCGAACCAGGGGGGGAAGCACTGAAGCTTTCTTT. This encodes CASSRTRGGSTEAFF.

This clone was detected a few times. The sample has other DNA sequences that encode this CDR3 too. The chain uses TRBV6-1 and TRBJ1-2; 8 nucleotides match TRBD1. The CDR3 contains 13 residues. With 5 bases clipped from V and 4 bases from J, the junction kept 3 bases outside the gene matches. From germline, CDR1 is MNHNS and CDR2 SASEGT. CDR3 amino acids: CASSPGGGYGYTF. The CDR3 coding sequence is TGTGCCAGCAGTCCAGGGGGCGGCTATGGCTACACCTTC.

This clone has more than one count but fewer than ten. The chain combines TRBV20-1 with TRBJ2-2; D remains ambiguous. Germline CDR1 and CDR2: DFQATT and SNEGSKA (reference sequence). The V and J ends lost 3 bases and 5 bases respectively, with 13 bases between them. The CDR3 loop spans 14 amino acids. The CDR3 DNA follows: TGCAGTGCTAGGTACGGCGGCGGAACCGGGGAGCTGTTTTTT. As protein: CSARYGGGTGELFF.

The gene calls are TRBV12-3 or TRBV12-4 and TRBJ1-1, with 12 positions matching TRBD1. V lost 6 bases to trimming and J lost 4 bases; unmatched junction nucleotides: 9. There are 16 residues in the CDR3. The CDR3 DNA follows: TGTGCCAGCAGAGGGACAGGGGGCTGGGAGTTCACTGAAGCTTTCTTT. Amino acid sequence: CASRGTGGWEFTEAFF.